A single sample is the source of the 15 T cell receptor beta chains below, sequenced in a study of cytomegalovirus exposure and HLA in healthy donors. In the PCR, 60 Vbeta and 13 Jbeta primers were used. This table comes from immunoSEQ multiplex PCR, and its TCRdb copy is limited to in-frame clones, with some not included. The sample has around 78,000 clones; the top ten hold 3.5% to 4.5%. The sequenced material came from PBMCs. These TCRs come from a young man in good health and CMV-seropositive.

The chain couples TRBV28 to TRBJ2-3; tentatively, D is TRBD1 (6 bases). V was shortened by 6 bases and J by 6 bases, with 31 bases between the two germline ends. The CDR3 consists of 19 residues. CDR1 and CDR2 from the germline V gene are MDHEN and SYDVKM. The DNA for the CDR3 is TGTGCCAGCAGCTTCCCCAAGGGGGTACACCCCACCGGAGCGGATACGCAGTATTTT. Its protein is CASSFPKGVHPTGADTQYF.

V gene TRBV9 combines with J gene TRBJ2-7; D is unresolved. The germline gives CDR1 SGDLS, CDR2 YYNGEE. CDR3 length: 13 amino acids. The germline V and J ends were trimmed by 3 bases and 6 bases, with 13 bases remaining between them. The CDR3 loop reads CASSALSGREQYF. In nucleotides, the CDR3 is TGTGCCAGCAGCGCCCTATCGGGTCGCGAGCAGTACTTC.

The chain recombines TRBV28 with TRBJ2-1; TRBD2 is a possible D gene (6 bases). This CDR3 spans 15 amino acids. V was shortened by 6 bases and J by 9 bases, with 21 bases between the two germline ends. The V gene's germline CDR1 is MDHEN and CDR2 SYDVKM. The chain's CDR3 is CASSPSLGGVGEQFF. CDR3 nucleotide sequence: TGTGCCAGCAGCCCCTCGCTGGGGGGAGTCGGTGAGCAGTTCTTC.

Of note for this clone: The junction differs from germline at one of its ends, possibly a read error. The sample holds other DNA sequences that translate to the same CDR3. This chain connects TRBV5-1 to TRBJ1-1; 7 bases agree with TRBD1. The CDR3 has 16 amino acids. Germline V CDR1 and CDR2: SGHRS, YFSETQ. The DNA of the CDR3 is TGTGCCAGCAGCTTAACCGGACAGGCCTCGAACACTGAAGCTTTCTTT. Its translation is CASSLTGQASNTEAFF.

The chain employs TRBV6-5 and TRBJ2-2, with a weak D call TRBD1 (6 bases). Between the trimmed V and J ends, which lost 1 base and 2 bases, there was a span of 8 bases. The CDR3 is 15 residues long. Germline V gives CDR1 MNHEY, CDR2 SVGAGI. CDR3 protein: CASSYWDTNTGELFF. CDR3 coding DNA: TGTGCCAGCAGTTACTGGGACACCAACACCGGGGAGCTGTTTTTT.

J is TRBJ2-7 and V is TRBV6-6; 11 nucleotides match TRBD2. From germline, CDR1 is MNHNY and CDR2 SVGAGI (reference sequence). This CDR3 has 15 residues. V trimming: 6 bases; J trimming: 5 bases; junction bases outside the gene matches: 9. CDR3 loop: CASSPTSGTWDEQYF. As DNA, the CDR3 is TGTGCCAGCAGCCCGACTAGCGGGACTTGGGACGAGCAGTACTTC.

The J gene is TRBJ1-6, the V gene TRBV27, with TRBD1 matching 12 bases. There are 19 residues in the CDR3. Looked up from germline, CDR1 is MNHEY and CDR2 is SMNVEV (reference sequence). V trimming: 3 bases; J trimming: 0 bases; junction bases outside the gene matches: 6. The CDR3 region is CASSFEWDRGRSYNSPLHF. CDR3 nucleotides: TGTGCCAGCAGTTTCGAGTGGGACAGGGGGCGCTCCTATAATTCACCCCTCCACTTT.

This chain links TRBV5-1 with TRBJ1-2; 7 bases are a match to TRBD1. The germline V gene has CDR1 SGHRS and CDR2 YFSETQ. V was clipped by 3 bases and J by 8 bases; unmatched bases: 13. This CDR3 has 15 amino acids. The CDR3 sequence: CASSSPGQTPRGYTF. In DNA form, the CDR3 reads TGCGCCAGCAGCTCCCCGGGACAGACACCTCGGGGCTACACCTTC.

V usage is TRBV27 and J usage is TRBJ2-1; D remains unclear. Trimming cost V 4 bases and J 4 bases, with 17 bases left between them. Germline V gene lookup returns CDR1 MNHEY and CDR2 SMNVEV (reference sequence). The CDR3 loop spans 16 amino acids. The CDR3 DNA is TGTGCCAGCAGTTCAGTTTCCGGCAGGTCGTACAATGAGCAGTTCTTC. As protein: CASSSVSGRSYNEQFF.

J is TRBJ1-2 and V is TRBV21-1; the table assigns TRBD1, which was not confirmed against the DNA. TRBV21-1 is designated a pseudogene. This CDR3 spans 15 amino acids. The CDR3 DNA sequence: TGTGCCAGCAGCAAAGAGGGGCAGGGGAACTATGGCTACACCTTC. Translated: CASSKEGQGNYGYTF.

V usage is TRBV7-2 and J usage is TRBJ2-1; D is undetermined. The CDR3 is 14 amino acids. The germline CDR1 and CDR2 sequences are SGHTA and FQGNSA. V was pared by 1 base and J by 7 bases, with 11 bases between. The CDR3 sequence: CASSLEEVRNEQFF. The CDR3 DNA is TGTGCCAGCAGCTTAGAAGAGGTTAGGAATGAGCAGTTCTTC. The full variable domain, completed using reference TRBV7-2 and TRBJ2-1, is GAGVSQSPSNKVTEKGKDVELRCDPISGHTALYWYRQSLGQGLEFLIYFQGNSAPDKSGLPSDRFSAERTGGSVSTLTIQRTQQEDSAVYLCASSLEEVRNEQFFGPGTRLTVL.

The chain has TRBV10-3 and TRBJ1-2; D is ambiguous. This CDR3 is 13 amino acids long. The germline CDR1 and CDR2 sequences are ENHRY and SYGVKD. V lost 10 bases, J lost 4 bases, and 16 bases lay in between. The CDR3 nucleotides read TGTGCCACCACTGCTGACCAGGCCTATGGCTACACCTTC. It codes for CATTADQAYGYTF.

CDR3 residues: CASSSGQILTGELFF. The CDR3 bases are TGCGCCAGCAGCTCGGGACAGATCCTCACCGGGGAGCTGTTTTTT. The V gene is TRBV5-1, the J gene TRBJ2-2; 7 bases match TRBD1. Germline CDR1 and CDR2: SGHRS and YFSETQ. After removal of 3 bases from V and 4 bases from J, the junction contained 6 bases not matched to a gene. This CDR3 has 15 residues.

The chain couples TRBV15 to TRBJ1-1; possibly TRBD1 for D (6 bases). This CDR3 is 14 amino acids long. V lost 3 bases to trimming and J lost 4 bases, with 12 bases between them. Germline V lookup: CDR1 LNHNV, CDR2 YYDKDF (reference sequence). The chain's CDR3 is CATSSYRDGTEAFF. CDR3 nucleotide sequence: TGTGCCACCAGCAGCTACAGGGACGGCACTGAAGCTTTCTTT.

This chain's CDR3 is CASSLGGTSGDNEQFF. DNA for the CDR3: TGTGCCAGCAGCTTGGGAGGGACTAGCGGGGACAATGAGCAGTTCTTC. The V and J genes are TRBV5-4 and TRBJ2-1; 13 nucleotides match TRBD2. Germline CDR1 reads SGHNT; CDR2 reads YYREEE (reference sequence). The CDR3 is made up of 16 amino acids. The V and J ends lost 0 bases and 5 bases, in that order; junction bases with no gene match: 2.